This T cell receptor (beta chain) emerged from a study of graft-versus-host responses after intestinal transplantation. At the level of the study: The study gave all recipients anti-thymocyte globulin induction, then tacrolimus and steroids for 2 to 3 years. Whole-study findings and limits: Marrow from the recipient contained GvH clones, some of which had appeared first in ileum or blood.

In regard to this clone: Its antigen is unidentified.

TCRdb's table, derived via immunoSEQ multiplex PCR, lists solely in-frame clones and lacks some. This sample has around 100,000 clones, with 90% to 95% found just once. The sample consisted of unstimulated CD8+ T cells sorted from spleen or lymph node cells, taken before intestinal transplant. The origin of this receptor is a human donor who received an intestinal transplant.

CDR3 sequence: CASSLPGTGELFF. For the CDR3, the DNA is TGTGCCAGCAGCTTACCGGGAACCGGGGAGCTGTTTTTT. The chain carries TRBV5-5 and TRBJ2-2, with D possibly being TRBD2 (5 bases). The V gene's germline CDR1 is SGHKS and CDR2 YYEKEE (reference sequence). V was shortened by 2 bases and J by 5 bases, with 7 bases between the two germline ends. This CDR3 comprises 13 residues. Full variable domain (missing parts from reference TRBV5-5 and TRBJ2-2): DAGVTQSPTHLIKTRGQQVTLRCSPISGHKSVSWYQQVLGQGPQFIFQYYEKEERGRGNFPDRFSARQFPNYSSELNVNALLLGDSALYLCASSLPGTGELFFGEGSRLTVL.